The text below deals with one T cell receptor (beta chain). Its antigen is not known. The germline CDR1 and CDR2 sequences are MNHEY and SVGAGI. The J segment lost 1 base and the V segment lost 7 bases, leaving 6 bases of the junction unmatched. CDR3 size: 14 residues. This sample is drawn from a study of T cell responses to AZD1222 COVID-19 vaccine. Whole-study results and caveats: Receipt of two AZD1222 doses was followed by a rise in Spike-specific TCR breadth and depth.

Some clones are missing from TCRdb's copy, which holds only in-frame ones; the method was immunoSEQ multiplex PCR. The sample consists of just over 80,000 clones, about nine tenths of them appearing once. V is TRBV6-5 and J is TRBJ1-2; 7 bases fit TRBD1. The sample in question was peripheral blood, obtained on day 0 of AZD1222 vaccination. This receptor was identified in an adult in good health. The CDR3 region has the DNA TGTGCCAGCACGAGGACAGGCATTAACTATGGCTACACCTTC. Its protein is CASTRTGINYGYTF.